The entry below describes one T cell receptor (beta chain). The antigen is unknown. Other nucleotide sequences in the sample specify the same CDR3. This entry comes from a study of shared clonotypes between healthy human individuals. Study-wide points: Clonotype sharing among donors likely depends on sequencing depth.

The data were produced by immunoSEQ multiplex PCR, yet TCRdb's version contains in-frame clones alone and is incomplete. Of 2 million to 3 million clones detected, 80% to 95% appear once; the ten largest clones hold roughly 0.36%. CDR3 length: 14 residues. Germline loops: CDR1 SGHRS, CDR2 YFSETQ. The V end was cut by 0 bases, the J end by 7 bases, with 10 bases between. The chain uses TRBV5-1 and TRBJ1-4, with a possible D match to TRBD1 (6 bases). Sample: naive CD4+ T cells from PBMCs. Noted subset: CD45RA+ positively selected. The sequence was obtained from a man between 18 and 29 years old in good health. Some clones in this sample may be carry-over from other donors' samples. Here the CDR3 reads CASSLGQGSEKLFF. DNA of the CDR3: TGCGCCAGCAGCTTGGGCCAGGGGAGTGAAAAACTGTTTTTT.